This is a list of T cell receptor beta chains from one sample in a study of T-cell memory formation after mild COVID-19. TCRdb re-derived calls from the 5' RACE reads in MiXCR, one entry per CDR3 protein. Of about 340,000 distinct CDR3 sequences listed, approximately 13% are singletons. Sequenced material: PBMCs or a T cell subset sorted from them (not recorded which). These receptors were collected from a man aged 18 to 29 who had mild COVID-19 (a few samples of this study predate the infection). Cell type and time point are not known. Both conserved end residues are part of each CDR3. Each record gives: V gene, D gene, J gene, clone size, CDR3 DNA, CDR3 protein. A D gene is named only where the DNA matches it firmly. Clone size is not always given. Where it is, it says once, few, many or a class for expanded clones.

V gene: TRBV11-2
D gene: .
J gene: TRBJ2-6
clone size: .
CDR3 DNA: TGTGCCACCGGGACGGCTTCGGGAGGGGCCAACGTCCTGACTTTC
CDR3 protein: CATGTASGGANVLTF

V gene: TRBV6-2/TRBV6-3
D gene: .
J gene: TRBJ1-1
clone size: many
CDR3 DNA: TGTGCCAGCAGCGTCGGACAGCCGGGATGGAACACTGAAGCTTTCTTT
CDR3 protein: CASSVGQPGWNTEAFF

V gene: TRBV7-6
D gene: TRBD1
J gene: TRBJ1-1
clone size: .
CDR3 DNA: TGTGCCAGCAGCGGGGGACAGGGGCCTTCAGTTGAAGCTTTCTTT
CDR3 protein: CASSGGQGPSVEAFF

V gene: TRBV5-5
D gene: TRBD1
J gene: TRBJ1-5
clone size: few
CDR3 DNA: TGTGCCAGCCGGGGACAGGGAAGCAATCAGCCCCAGCATTTT
CDR3 protein: CASRGQGSNQPQHF

V gene: TRBV7-2
D gene: TRBD1
J gene: TRBJ1-2
clone size: few
CDR3 DNA: TGTGCCAGCAGCTCCCCGAGGGACAGTTATGGCTACACCTTC
CDR3 protein: CASSSPRDSYGYTF

V gene: TRBV24-1
D gene: .
J gene: TRBJ2-1
clone size: few
CDR3 DNA: TGTGCCACCAGTGGACGGGGGAGCTCCTACAATGAGCAGTTCTTC
CDR3 protein: CATSGRGSSYNEQFF

V gene: TRBV3-1
D gene: .
J gene: TRBJ1-1
clone size: few
CDR3 DNA: TGTGCCAGCAGCCAAGACGGCAGGATCGAAGCTTTCTTT
CDR3 protein: CASSQDGRIEAFF

V gene: TRBV7-9
D gene: .
J gene: TRBJ2-7
clone size: many
CDR3 DNA: TGTGCCAGCAGCTTAGCTTCCCACGAGCAGTACTTC
CDR3 protein: CASSLASHEQYF

V gene: TRBV9
D gene: .
J gene: TRBJ2-5
clone size: few
CDR3 DNA: TGTGCCAGCAGCGTAGATGTAGTATGGGAGACCCAGTACTTC
CDR3 protein: CASSVDVVWETQYF

V gene: TRBV29-1
D gene: .
J gene: TRBJ2-2
clone size: .
CDR3 DNA: TGCAGCGCCCCTCGTCAGAACGGGGGCGGGGAGCTGTTTTTT
CDR3 protein: CSAPRQNGGGELFF

V gene: TRBV5-1
D gene: TRBD1
J gene: TRBJ2-3
clone size: .
CDR3 DNA: TGCGCCAGCAGCTCTACAGGGGGCGAGGAGGATACGCAGTATTTT
CDR3 protein: CASSSTGGEEDTQYF

V gene: TRBV6-2/TRBV6-3
D gene: .
J gene: TRBJ2-5
clone size: .
CDR3 DNA: TGTGCCAGCAGTTACGACTACCCTAGGACCCAGTACTTC
CDR3 protein: CASSYDYPRTQYF

V gene: TRBV5-1
D gene: TRBD2
J gene: TRBJ2-2
clone size: few
CDR3 DNA: TGCGCCAGCACCATGGAGGCTAGGGGAGGGTCCGGGGAGCTGTTTTTT
CDR3 protein: CASTMEARGGSGELFF

V gene: TRBV5-1
D gene: TRBD2
J gene: TRBJ2-2
clone size: many
CDR3 DNA: TGCGCCAGCAGCTTTGGACTAGCGGGGAGAGCCGGGGAGCTGTTTTTT
CDR3 protein: CASSFGLAGRAGELFF

V gene: TRBV7-9
D gene: .
J gene: TRBJ1-5
clone size: .
CDR3 DNA: TGTGCCAGCAGCTTAGTAGCCGCGGGATACGAGGTACTCCAGCATTTT
CDR3 protein: CASSLVAAGYEVLQHF

V gene: TRBV5-1
D gene: TRBD2
J gene: TRBJ2-3
clone size: many
CDR3 DNA: TGCGCCAGCAGCTTGGCCGGGGGAGCGGGGGTTACCACAGATACGCAGTATTTT
CDR3 protein: CASSLAGGAGVTTDTQYF

V gene: TRBV20-1
D gene: .
J gene: TRBJ1-5
clone size: few
CDR3 DNA: TGCAGTGCTAGAGATCCGGCAAGGGGCGCTAGCAATCAGCCCCAGCATTTT
CDR3 protein: CSARDPARGASNQPQHF

V gene: TRBV7-2
D gene: .
J gene: TRBJ2-2
clone size: few
CDR3 DNA: TGTGCCAGCAGCCTTGTTAGGTCGGGGGCCGGGGAGCTGTTTTTT
CDR3 protein: CASSLVRSGAGELFF

V gene: TRBV4-1
D gene: .
J gene: TRBJ1-5
clone size: .
CDR3 DNA: TGCGCCAGCAGCCAAGATTTGCGCCAGAGGCAGCCCCAGCATTTT
CDR3 protein: CASSQDLRQRQPQHF

V gene: TRBV3-1
D gene: .
J gene: TRBJ1-3
clone size: .
CDR3 DNA: TGTGCCAGCAGCCAACGAGTGTTAGGGGGCTCTGGAAACACCATATATTTT
CDR3 protein: CASSQRVLGGSGNTIYF

V gene: TRBV9
D gene: .
J gene: TRBJ1-3
clone size: .
CDR3 DNA: TGTGCCAGCAATTCCGAAAACTCTGGAAACACCATATATTTT
CDR3 protein: CASNSENSGNTIYF

V gene: TRBV11-2
D gene: TRBD1
J gene: TRBJ2-3
clone size: few
CDR3 DNA: TGTGCCAGCAGCTCCGCAGGGACAGACTACAGCACAGATACGCAGTATTTT
CDR3 protein: CASSSAGTDYSTDTQYF

V gene: TRBV2
D gene: .
J gene: TRBJ2-4
clone size: .
CDR3 DNA: TGTGCCAGCACCCCAAACTCGGGGGATTCAGTACAGTACTTC
CDR3 protein: CASTPNSGDSVQYF

V gene: TRBV7-9
D gene: .
J gene: TRBJ1-1
clone size: few
CDR3 DNA: TGTGCCAGCAGCCGGTCCGGGGCTCTCAACACTGAAGCTTTCTTT
CDR3 protein: CASSRSGALNTEAFF

V gene: TRBV24-1
D gene: .
J gene: TRBJ2-2
clone size: .
CDR3 DNA: TGTGCCACCAGTGACCCAAGCGGATCCGGGGAGCTGTTTTTT
CDR3 protein: CATSDPSGSGELFF

V gene: TRBV7-2
D gene: .
J gene: TRBJ2-7
clone size: .
CDR3 DNA: TGTGCCAGCAGCCCCCGGGACGGGTCAGGGTACGAGCAGTACTTC
CDR3 protein: CASSPRDGSGYEQYF

V gene: TRBV15
D gene: .
J gene: TRBJ1-2
clone size: .
CDR3 DNA: TGTGCCACCAGCAGAGATAACGAGGACCCAAAGGGCTACACCTTC
CDR3 protein: CATSRDNEDPKGYTF

V gene: TRBV6-2/TRBV6-3
D gene: .
J gene: TRBJ1-1
clone size: few
CDR3 DNA: TGTGCCTCCAGGGACCCTAATCTGAACACTGAAGCTTTCTTT
CDR3 protein: CASRDPNLNTEAFF

V gene: TRBV6-2/TRBV6-3
D gene: .
J gene: TRBJ1-1
clone size: few
CDR3 DNA: TGTGCCAGCAGTTACTTTCGCCTATTAAACACTGAAGCTTTCTTT
CDR3 protein: CASSYFRLLNTEAFF

V gene: TRBV14
D gene: .
J gene: TRBJ2-6
clone size: .
CDR3 DNA: TGTGCCAGCAGCCAAGATTGGCAGCCTGGGGCCAACGTCCTGACTTTC
CDR3 protein: CASSQDWQPGANVLTF

V gene: TRBV10-3
D gene: .
J gene: TRBJ2-2
clone size: many
CDR3 DNA: TGTGCCATCAGTGAAAGAGGGACGGCCCTGAACACCGGGGAGCTGTTTTTT
CDR3 protein: CAISERGTALNTGELFF

V gene: TRBV4-1
D gene: TRBD2
J gene: TRBJ2-5
clone size: .
CDR3 DNA: TGCGCCAGCAGCCAAGCGGGGGGGCGCGGTGTGGAGACCCAGTACTTC
CDR3 protein: CASSQAGGRGVETQYF

V gene: TRBV29-1
D gene: .
J gene: TRBJ2-2
clone size: .
CDR3 DNA: TGCAGCGTGGGCAGGGGGGACTCCGGGGAGCTGTTTTTT
CDR3 protein: CSVGRGDSGELFF

V gene: TRBV20-1
D gene: TRBD1
J gene: TRBJ2-1
clone size: .
CDR3 DNA: TGCAGTGCTTGGGACAGGGACAGGGGTGAGCAGTTCTTC
CDR3 protein: CSAWDRDRGEQFF

V gene: TRBV9
D gene: TRBD2
J gene: TRBJ2-1
clone size: .
CDR3 DNA: TGTGCCAGCACTACTAGCGGGGGGCTGGATGAGCAGTTCTTC
CDR3 protein: CASTTSGGLDEQFF

V gene: TRBV7-9
D gene: .
J gene: TRBJ1-2
clone size: few
CDR3 DNA: TGTGCCAGCACCGATGGGGACGGGACTAACTATGGCTACACCTTC
CDR3 protein: CASTDGDGTNYGYTF

V gene: TRBV12-3/TRBV12-4
D gene: .
J gene: TRBJ2-3
clone size: many
CDR3 DNA: TGTGCCAGCAGCCTGGTGGTAGATACGCAGTATTTT
CDR3 protein: CASSLVVDTQYF

V gene: TRBV5-6
D gene: .
J gene: TRBJ2-7
clone size: .
CDR3 DNA: TGTGCCAGCAGCTTGGTATACCCCTCGAACGAGCAGTACTTC
CDR3 protein: CASSLVYPSNEQYF

V gene: TRBV5-1
D gene: .
J gene: TRBJ2-5
clone size: .
CDR3 DNA: TGCGCCAGCAGCTACGACAGTATCCAAGAGACCCAGTACTTC
CDR3 protein: CASSYDSIQETQYF

V gene: TRBV6-5
D gene: .
J gene: TRBJ2-2
clone size: few
CDR3 DNA: TGTGCCAGCAGTTCTCAGCAGGACGGGAACACCGGGGAGCTGTTTTTT
CDR3 protein: CASSSQQDGNTGELFF